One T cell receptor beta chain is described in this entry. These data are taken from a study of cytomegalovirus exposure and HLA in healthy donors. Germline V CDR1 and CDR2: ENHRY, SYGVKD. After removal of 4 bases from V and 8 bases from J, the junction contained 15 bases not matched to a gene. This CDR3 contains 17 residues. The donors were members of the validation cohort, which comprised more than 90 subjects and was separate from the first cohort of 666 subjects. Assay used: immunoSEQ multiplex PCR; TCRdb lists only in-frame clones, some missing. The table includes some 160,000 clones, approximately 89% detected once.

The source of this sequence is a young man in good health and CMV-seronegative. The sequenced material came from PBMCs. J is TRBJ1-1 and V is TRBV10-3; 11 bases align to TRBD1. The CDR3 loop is CAISVGTWDRGNREAFF. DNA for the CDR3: TGTGCCATCAGTGTGGGGACTTGGGACAGGGGGAATCGGGAAGCTTTCTTT.